The clone carrying this TCR beta chain was seen a few times. The germline V gene has CDR1 SGHAT and CDR2 FQNNGV. The CDR3 loop spans 13 amino acids. Trimming took off 11 bases at V and 2 bases at J, with 15 bases between the two ends. These data originate in a study of blood T cells in healthy people across ages. Through a sample-barcoded 5' primer and a J-beta primer mix, a second PCR was run for about 7 to 12 cycles. In TCRdb, the 5' RACE reads were re-called with MiXCR into one record per CDR3 protein. The data show some 730,000 distinct CDR3 sequences, about a fifth seen once. The sequence was collected from an older man in good health. Sequencing used blood. The chain employs TRBV11-2 and TRBJ2-5; either TRBD1 or TRBD2 may supply D (5 bases each). The CDR3 coding sequence is TGTGCCTCACTGGGGCTAGCTCAAGAGACCCAGTACTTC. It codes for CASLGLAQETQYF.